This T cell receptor (beta chain) was identified in a study of blood T cell repertoires in COVID-19 (dated by TCRdb to the early 2020s). Concerning the study at large: Samples covering the acute and convalescent phases of COVID-19 were provided by collaborators in the United States, Italy and Spain. A de-identified subject ID, COVID-19 status, age in years and sex were almost always included in the sample metadata. The prospective study material was composed of cDNA or gDNA derived from T cells, B-cell-depleted T cells, or PBMCs. Deeply sampled blood TCRbeta repertoires from subjects exposed to, actively infected with, or recovered from COVID-19 were included in the dataset. The repertoires were released in a freely available public database intended as a resource for research on the immune response to SARS-CoV-2. The samples were drawn from the first 160 participants of the ongoing ImmuneRACE study and from 950 to 1,500 subjects provided by 6 global collaborators. Where available, HLA class I and class II types were taken from metadata supplied by the sample provider and were not determined by assay-based typing. The full study reports these points: The amount of clinical and demographic metadata varied by source and participant and was provided uncurated.

As for this clone: The clone's antigen remains unknown. The input lacks base qualities; no much larger clone sits a single base away.

The immunoSEQ Assay, a bias-controlled multiplex PCR, was used to amplify TCRbeta CDR3 regions from genomic DNA. On the study's bioinformatics: Within the assay, amplification of reference gene primers was used to estimate how many nucleated cells each sample contained. To quantify the absolute abundance of each unique TCRbeta CDR3 rearrangement, sequence reads were collapsed and filtered. Productive Simpson clonality was computed per sample as the square root of Simpson's diversity index over productive rearrangements. TCRdb carries this immuneACCESS record with in-frame sequences only. Its versions omit some clonotypes, under half of them owing to an unresolved V gene in the studies checked, with the rest unexplained. V and J calls plus clone size are reproduced from that table; the DNA served to infer D and trimming. The sample contains 200,000 to 250,000 clones, approximately 81% of them found a single time. About 3.8% of the sample goes to the ten largest clones.

Whole blood was collected in K2EDTA tubes by collaborating institutions according to the institutions' own protocols. For TCRbeta analysis, collaborators shipped samples in one of three forms: frozen whole blood, isolated PBMCs, or DNA extracted from either of those sample types. The CDR3 goes from the cysteine to the phenylalanine over 16 residues. This entry keeps only the CDR3 DNA: 48 bases, framed from base 1. The V end gives up 4 bases and the J end 0 bases, leaving 5 bases in the junction not matched to a gene. The germline V gene sets CDR1 to MNHEY and CDR2 to SVGAGI. Sequenced sample: peripheral blood. This chain is built from TRBV6-5 and TRBJ2-1; 8 nucleotides in the junction match TRBD1. The sequence came from a woman of 80 years or more with acute or convalescent COVID-19. The nucleotide sequence is TGTGCCAGCAGTTGGGACAGGCAAAGCTCCTACAATGAGCAGTTCTTC. It translates to CASSWDRQSSYNEQFF.